Listed here are 19 T cell receptor beta chains from one sample, sequenced in a study of prognosis after radiotherapy for stage I lung cancer. From genomic DNA, TCR beta CDR3 was amplified by two-round multiplex PCR. Initially, in first-round PCR, primers specific to each TRBV and TRBJ gene were used. TCRdb reanalysed the multiplex PCR reads using MiXCR and keeps one entry per CDR3 protein. The repertoire has 15,000 to 20,000 distinct CDR3 sequences, 35% to 45% of them found once; the top ten carry around two fifths. The source was PBMCs, collected before or after stereotactic body radiation therapy (not recorded which). The source of these receptors is a donor aged 50 or older with non-small cell lung cancer.

By frequency in the sample, this clonotype is medium-sized. The chain combines TRBV28 with TRBJ2-2, with TRBD1 matching over 12 bases. This CDR3 region has 16 residues. Germline CDR1 reads MDHEN; CDR2 reads SYDVKM. Trimming cost V 6 bases and J 2 bases; bases outside gene matches: 4. Written as DNA, the CDR3 is TGTGCCAGCAGGATCGGGACAGGGGGCAACACCGGGGAGCTGTTTTTT. Its translation is CASRIGTGGNTGELFF.

This sequence joins TRBV6-1 and TRBJ1-1; D gene uncertain. Trimming took 3 bases from V and 1 from J, leaving 6 bases between them. The germline gives CDR1 MNHNS, CDR2 SASEGT. CDR3 length: 13 residues. The CDR3 DNA sequence: TGTGCCAGCAGTGACGTACGGAACACTGAAGCTTTCTTT. As protein: CASSDVRNTEAFF.

In its sample, this clonotype is medium-sized. V usage is TRBV12-3 or TRBV12-4 and J usage is TRBJ2-2; 7 bases map to TRBD1. The CDR3 extends over 15 amino acids. The ends lost 3 bases at V and 6 bases at J; junction bases unmatched: 7. CDR3 in amino acids: CASSFTGDGPGELFF. As DNA, the CDR3 is TGTGCCAGCAGTTTTACAGGGGACGGACCCGGGGAGCTGTTTTTT.

This clonotype was detected only a few times. V usage is TRBV7-6 and J usage is TRBJ2-7; the D gene is possibly TRBD2 (6 bases). With 2 bases removed from V and 7 bases from J, the gap between germline ends came to 9 bases. Germline V CDR1 and CDR2: SGHVS, FNYEAQ. The CDR3 extends over 12 amino acids. CDR3 DNA: TGTGCCAGCAGCTTAAGCAGCGGGGAGCAGTACTTC. Translated: CASSLSSGEQYF.

The rearrangement joins TRBV24-1 to TRBJ2-3; either TRBD1 or TRBD2 may fit D (5 bases each). V lost 5 bases to trimming and J lost 10 bases, with 12 bases between them. This CDR3 spans 12 amino acids. The V gene's germline CDR1 is KGHDR and CDR2 SFDVKD. CDR3 amino acids: CATSVGDLSQYF. CDR3 in DNA: TGTGCCACCAGTGTGGGGGATTTGTCGCAGTATTTT.

This clonotype was picked up many times. CDR3 residues: CASSLSGTGITNYGYTF. Here the CDR3 DNA reads TGTGCCAGCAGCCTCTCCGGAACAGGGATAACTAACTATGGCTACACCTTC. V gene TRBV9 combines with J gene TRBJ1-2; a weak D match, TRBD1 (6 bases). The germline V gene encodes CDR1 SGDLS and CDR2 YYNGEE. CDR3 length equals 17 residues. Deletions cut 4 bases from V and 0 bases from J, with 19 bases between.

This clonotype was observed a few times. A much larger clone lies one base from this, so it may be a read error. This rearrangement joins TRBV14 to TRBJ2-7; no definite D call. V was clipped by 4 bases and J by 5 bases, with 15 bases between them. CDR3 length: 14 amino acids. Germline V gene lookup returns CDR1 SGHDN and CDR2 FVKESK. The chain's CDR3 is CASSPLAMSDEQYF. The CDR3 nucleotides read TGTGCCAGCAGCCCTTTGGCAATGTCGGACGAGCAGTACTTC.

This clonotype was seen at least ten times. The rearrangement joins TRBV9 to TRBJ2-2; the match to TRBD2 covers 8 bases. The V gene's germline CDR1 is SGDLS and CDR2 YYNGEE. The CDR3 is made up of 16 amino acids. Losses at the gene ends were 4 bases for V and 1 base for J; bases not matched to a gene: 6. CDR3: CASSPRTSLNTGELFF. CDR3 DNA sequence: TGTGCCAGCAGCCCGCGGACTAGCCTGAACACCGGGGAGCTGTTTTTT.

This clonotype was observed many times. The V and J genes are TRBV7-8 and TRBJ2-1, with TRBD2 matching over 7 bases. V was pared by 8 bases and J by 4 bases, with 20 bases of the junction left unmatched. Germline V gene lookup returns CDR1 SGHVS and CDR2 FQNEAQ. This CDR3 contains 18 residues. DNA for the CDR3: TGTGCCAGCGGCGATAATCCGGAAGTGCTAGCGGAGTACAATGAGCAGTTCTTC. Residues: CASGDNPEVLAEYNEQFF.

In this sample, this clonotype turned up a few times. The genes are TRBV19 and TRBJ1-2; D remains unclear. Germline values: CDR1 LNHDA, CDR2 SQIVND (reference sequence). The CDR3 is 16 amino acids. The ends were cut back, 1 base at V and 5 bases at J, with 17 bases in the middle. The CDR3 DNA reads TGTGCCAGTAGTATAGCACAAAGACCGTCATCTTATGGCTACACCTTC. Translating it yields CASSIAQRPSSYGYTF.

This clonotype was seen many times. The V and J genes are TRBV6-4 and TRBJ1-6; TRBD1 might be the D (5 bases). V dropped 2 bases and J dropped 5 bases, with 7 bases sitting between them. Per the germline V gene, CDR1 is MRHNA and CDR2 is SNTAGT. CDR3 length: 14 residues. CDR3 region: CASSDGGDNSPLHF. The DNA for the CDR3 is TGTGCCAGCAGTGACGGGGGGGATAATTCACCCCTCCACTTT.

This clonotype was observed at least ten times. The CDR3: CASSQTGGGYEQYF. Here the CDR3 DNA reads TGTGCCAGCTCGCAGACAGGGGGCGGGTACGAGCAGTACTTC. This sequence joins TRBV18 and TRBJ2-7; 10 nucleotides line up with TRBD1. The trim removed 6 bases at V and 4 bases at J, leaving 6 bases unmatched. This CDR3 is 14 amino acids long. Germline V gene data show CDR1 as KGHSH and CDR2 as LQKENI.

The chain uses TRBV20-1 and TRBJ2-3; 13 bases agree with TRBD2. Trimming at V came to 0 bases and at J to 0 bases, leaving 6 bases not matched to a gene. Germline assignment: CDR1 DFQATT and CDR2 SNEGSKA (reference sequence). This CDR3 is 18 amino acids long. The CDR3 sequence is CSAREGTSGIRSTDTQYF. The CDR3 DNA follows: TGCAGTGCTAGAGAGGGGACTAGCGGGATACGAAGCACAGATACGCAGTATTTT.

This clonotype appeared many times. The V gene is TRBV14, the J gene TRBJ2-1, with a tentative D call TRBD2 (6 bases). Germline V CDR1 and CDR2: SGHDN, FVKESK. V was trimmed by 3 bases and J by 7 bases, leaving 19 bases between them. The CDR3 extends over 16 amino acids. As DNA, the CDR3 is TGTGCCAGCAGCCATAAGGCGGGAATTGGAGGAAATGAGCAGTTCTTC. It specifies CASSHKAGIGGNEQFF.

This clonotype was seen repeatedly, ten times or more. This sequence joins TRBV11-3 and TRBJ2-3; 8 bases line up with TRBD2. With V trimmed by 5 bases and J by 0 bases, 1 base remained unmatched. CDR1 is SGHNT, CDR2 YENEEA, per germline. The CDR3 has 14 residues. As DNA, the CDR3 is TGTGCCAGCAGCCGGGGGGGTAGCACAGATACGCAGTATTTT. As protein: CASSRGGSTDTQYF.

This clonotype was seen a single time. The CDR3 protein is CASSVGGTNQPQHF. DNA for the CDR3: TGTGCCAGCAGTGTCGGCGGCACCAATCAGCCCCAGCATTTT. V and J are TRBV6-1 and TRBJ1-5; D not certain. The CDR3 runs to 14 residues. The germline V gene has CDR1 MNHNS and CDR2 SASEGT. The ends were cut back, 4 bases at V and 3 bases at J, with 10 bases in the middle.

This chain uses TRBV6-6 with TRBJ2-1, with unresolved D. CDR1 is MNHNY, CDR2 SVGAGI, per germline (reference sequence). The CDR3 sequence is 16 residues long. V shed 0 bases and J shed 4 bases, with 13 bases lying between them. CDR3 in DNA: TGTGCCAGCAGTTACTCGATAGCCCGCGGTTACAATGAGCAGTTCTTC. Translation gives CASSYSIARGYNEQFF.

About this clonotype: This may stem from a read error, because a much larger clone lies one nucleotide away. The chain links TRBV7-9 to TRBJ2-5, with D uncertain. V lost 5 bases, J lost 5 bases, and 12 bases lay in between. This CDR3 is 13 amino acids long. Germline values: CDR1 SEHNR, CDR2 FQNEAQ (reference sequence). The CDR3 coding sequence is TGTGCCAGCAGCCCTCCTAGTATGGAGACCCAGTACTTC. Translating gives CASSPPSMETQYF.

This chain uses TRBV30 with TRBJ2-7; D unresolved. The germline V and J ends were trimmed by 5 bases and 3 bases, with 5 bases remaining between them. The germline gives CDR1 GTSNPN, CDR2 SVGIG (reference sequence). The CDR3 totals 10 residues. CDR3 coding DNA: TGTGCCTGGGCAATCTACGAGCAGTACTTC. Amino acid sequence: CAWAIYEQYF.